The 26 T cell receptor beta chains given below trace back to one sample, sequenced in a study of human T cells and chemical hapten exposure. TCRdb reprocessed the RACE reads via MiXCR and lists one record per CDR3 protein. The table lists about 82,000 distinct CDR3 sequences, 6.6% of them singletons, with 1% to 1.5% in the top ten. The time point denotes: patch test 2, 6 weeks after DPC sensitization. The treatment is: therapeutic diphenylcyclopropenone sensitization with weekly scalp DPC. This material consisted of whole blood, taken in connection with sensitization to the hapten diphenylcyclopropenone (DPC). These receptors all come from a woman aged 30 to 39 with alopecia areata. Some clones in this sample may be carry-over from other donors' samples.

This clonotype was found many times. The rearrangement joins TRBV30 to TRBJ2-5; 9 bases match TRBD2. This CDR3 contains 13 residues. V gave up 4 bases and J gave up 1 base; unmatched junction bases: 1. In germline, CDR1 is GTSNPN, CDR2 SVGIG (reference sequence). CDR3 in amino acids: CAWTSGAQETQYF. The CDR3 coding sequence is TGTGCCTGGACTAGCGGGGCCCAAGAGACCCAGTACTTC. Full variable domain (remainder filled in from reference TRBV30 and TRBJ2-5): SQTIHQWPATLVQPVGSPLSLECTVEGTSNPNLYWYRQAAGRGLQLLFYSVGIGQISSEVPQNLSASRPQDRQFILSSKKLLLSDSGFYLCAWTSGAQETQYFGPGTRLLVL.

This clonotype was detected many times. The chain has TRBV13 and TRBJ2-3, with D unclear. The CDR3 consists of 12 residues. The V gene's germline CDR1 is PRHDT and CDR2 FYEKMQ (reference sequence). Trimming took off 3 bases at V and 4 bases at J, with 5 bases between the two ends. CDR3 DNA sequence: TGTGCCAGCAGCTTCGGTTCAGATACGCAGTATTTT. Translation gives CASSFGSDTQYF.

The V gene is TRBV5-4, the J gene TRBJ1-2, with 8 bases matching TRBD1. The trim removed 4 bases at V and 4 bases at J, leaving 6 bases unmatched. In germline, CDR1 is SGHNT, CDR2 YYREEE (reference sequence). The CDR3 sequence is 14 residues long. The CDR3 DNA is TGTGCCAGCAGCGCGAAACAGGGGGTCTATGGCTACACCTTC. Residues: CASSAKQGVYGYTF.

This clonotype was seen at least ten times. CDR3 protein: CASSQDSSTDTQYF. DNA for the CDR3: TGTGCCAGCTCACAGGACAGTAGCACAGATACGCAGTATTTT. The chain joins TRBV18 to TRBJ2-3, with D possibly being TRBD1 (6 bases). CDR1 is KGHSH, CDR2 LQKENI, per germline. V lost 4 bases and J lost 0, with 8 bases in between. The CDR3 extends over 14 amino acids.

This clonotype has ten or more counts. The rearrangement joins TRBV10-2 to TRBJ2-3; D unclear. Trimming removed 1 base from V and 2 bases from J, with 7 bases in between. Germline V gene sequence: CDR1 WSHSY, CDR2 SAAADI. The CDR3 length is 14 residues. The CDR3 nucleotides read TGCGCCAGCAGTGAGTACCGACACACAGATACGCAGTATTTT. Translated, it gives CASSEYRHTDTQYF.

The table lists this clonotype with many counts. The chain has TRBV20-1 and TRBJ1-2, with a weak D call TRBD1 (5 bases). Germline V gene data show CDR1 as DFQATT and CDR2 as SNEGSKA (reference sequence). Trimming removed 0 bases from V and 5 bases from J, with 16 bases in between. The CDR3 runs 15 residues. The CDR3 loop reads CSARDGRGDEYGYTF. CDR3 bases: TGCAGTGCTAGAGACGGTCGAGGGGACGAGTATGGCTACACCTTC.

This clonotype occurred many times. The gene calls are TRBV9 and TRBJ1-3, with D unresolved. Between the trimmed V and J ends, which lost 0 bases and 0 bases, there was a span of 4 bases. The CDR3 totals 14 residues. Germline V gives CDR1 SGDLS, CDR2 YYNGEE. The CDR3 bases are TGTGCCAGCAGCGTAGCGAGCTCTGGAAACACCATATATTTT. Protein sequence: CASSVASSGNTIYF.

There are many counts of this clonotype. J is TRBJ1-2 and V is TRBV6-5; TRBD1 matches 11 bases. Germline V gives CDR1 MNHEY, CDR2 SVGAGI. J lost 4 bases, V lost 5 bases, and 6 bases had no gene match. The CDR3 has 15 residues. The CDR3 DNA reads TGTGCCAGCAGTGCACCGGGACAGGGGGGCTATGGCTACACCTTC. Amino acid sequence: CASSAPGQGGYGYTF.

This clonotype was observed a few times. The CDR3 sequence is CASSLIRTGYYNEQFF. The DNA for the CDR3 is TGTGCCAGCAGCTTAATTAGGACAGGATACTACAATGAGCAGTTCTTC. The chain combines TRBV7-9 with TRBJ2-1; 7 bases fit TRBD1. Per the germline V gene, CDR1 is SEHNR and CDR2 is FQNEAQ (reference sequence). Trimming at V came to 2 bases and at J to 3 bases, leaving 7 bases not matched to a gene. The CDR3 length is 16 residues.

This clonotype has at least ten counts. V gene TRBV5-1 combines with J gene TRBJ2-5; D may be TRBD1 or TRBD2 (5 bases each). From germline, CDR1 is SGHRS and CDR2 YFSETQ. Trimming took off 7 bases at V and 2 bases at J, with 15 bases between the two ends. The CDR3 has 14 amino acids. The DNA for the CDR3 is TGCGCCAGCCGGACCGGGGACGGACAAGAGACCCAGTACTTC. Translation: CASRTGDGQETQYF.

Ten or more counts support this clonotype. The J gene is TRBJ2-7, the V gene TRBV5-1; tentative D call: TRBD2 (6 bases). Germline V gene sequence: CDR1 SGHRS, CDR2 YFSETQ. The CDR3 extends over 14 amino acids. Trimming took off 3 bases at V and 1 base at J, with 11 bases between the two ends. CDR3 loop: CASSSRGLSYEQYF. In DNA, the CDR3 is TGCGCCAGCAGCTCACGGGGACTTTCCTACGAGCAGTACTTC.

This clonotype came up a few times. V is TRBV5-5 and J is TRBJ2-1; D is unclear. The V and J ends lost 5 bases and 0 bases respectively, with 12 bases between them. The CDR3 covers 15 residues. Germline CDR1 reads SGHKS; CDR2 reads YYEKEE (reference sequence). This chain's CDR3 is CASSLPGNSYNEQFF. CDR3 nucleotides: TGTGCCAGCAGTTTACCGGGTAACTCCTACAATGAGCAGTTCTTC.

This clonotype has a count of ten or more. The J gene is TRBJ2-7, the V gene TRBV11-1; D possibly corresponds to TRBD2 (5 bases). The CDR3 consists of 13 residues. Germline V gene lookup returns CDR1 SGHAT and CDR2 FQDESV (reference sequence). Between the trimmed V and J ends, which lost 8 bases and 5 bases, there was a span of 16 bases. For the CDR3, the DNA is TGTGCCAGCTACAGCACGGGGTACCACGAGCAGTACTTC. Amino acid sequence: CASYSTGYHEQYF.

V gene TRBV6-5 combines with J gene TRBJ1-2, with TRBD1 as a possible D gene (6 bases). The germline gives CDR1 MNHEY, CDR2 SVGAGI. Trimming removed 5 bases at V and 2 bases at J, with 12 bases between. The CDR3 totals 14 residues. This chain's CDR3 is CASSPQGANYGYTF. CDR3 in DNA: TGTGCCAGCAGTCCACAGGGTGCCAACTATGGCTACACCTTC.

In this sample, this clonotype turned up many times. The genes are TRBV2 and TRBJ1-5, with D possibly TRBD1 on 5 matching bases. Germline values: CDR1 SNHLY, CDR2 FYNNEI. Trimming left V 7 bases short and J 7 bases short, with 17 bases between. CDR3 length equals 14 residues. The CDR3 sequence is CASTQGSTEQPQHF. CDR3 nucleotides: TGTGCCAGCACCCAGGGATCAACTGAGCAGCCCCAGCATTTT. Supplemented by reference TRBV2 and TRBJ1-5, the full variable domain reads EPEVTQTPSHQVTQMGQEVILRCVPISNHLYFYWYRQILGQKVEFLVSFYNNEISEKSEIFDDQFSVERPDGSNFTLKIRSTKLEDSAMYFCASTQGSTEQPQHFGDGTRLSIL.

This clonotype was found a few times. This chain links TRBV3-1 with TRBJ1-2; D not certain. The V gene's germline CDR1 is LGHDT and CDR2 YNNKEL (reference sequence). V was cut by 6 bases and J by 10 bases, with 21 bases left in between. This CDR3 comprises 14 residues. The CDR3 here is CASRQTGSALVYTF. The CDR3 DNA reads as TGTGCCAGCAGGCAGACCGGGAGCGCATTGGTCTACACCTTC.

The sample holds a few counts of this clonotype. This chain links TRBV12-3 or TRBV12-4 with TRBJ1-2; the match to TRBD1 covers 7 bases. This CDR3 is built from 14 residues. V was clipped by 2 bases and J by 4 bases; unmatched bases: 4. The DNA for the CDR3 is TGTGCCAGCAGTTTATACACAGGGGTCTATGGCTACACCTTC. Amino acids: CASSLYTGVYGYTF.

This clonotype was seen a few times. V is TRBV12-3 or TRBV12-4 and J is TRBJ2-3; maybe TRBD1 (6 bases). The CDR3 runs 17 residues. Trimming pared 5 bases from V and 0 bases from J, leaving 18 bases between. DNA of the CDR3: TGTGCCAGCAGTCCAGGGGACCGCTTCCTCAGCACAGATACGCAGTATTTT. Protein sequence: CASSPGDRFLSTDTQYF.

This clonotype was observed once. A much bigger clone sits one base away, suggesting this may be a read error. This rearrangement joins TRBV25-1 to TRBJ2-1; D unresolved. Trimming cost V 5 bases and J 5 bases, with 13 bases left between them. The V gene's germline CDR1 is MGHDK and CDR2 SYGVNS. The CDR3 length is 14 residues. Written as DNA, the CDR3 is TGTGCCAGCAGTCCTCTTCACACCCACAATGAGCAGTTCTTC. Protein: CASSPLHTHNEQFF.

The chain carries TRBV5-5 and TRBJ1-2; 7 nucleotides align to TRBD1. CDR1 is SGHKS and CDR2 is YYEKEE in the germline V gene (reference sequence). The CDR3 contains 14 residues. V lost 4 bases to trimming and J lost 2 bases; unmatched junction nucleotides: 5. The CDR3 reads CASSGATGNYGYTF. CDR3 bases: TGTGCCAGCAGCGGAGCGACAGGGAACTATGGCTACACCTTC.

V usage is TRBV9 and J usage is TRBJ1-1; D is uncertain. CDR1 is SGDLS and CDR2 is YYNGEE in the germline V gene. The CDR3 loop spans 12 amino acids. V gave up 0 bases and J gave up 8 bases, with 8 bases separating them. CDR3 protein: CASSVVEEEAFF. CDR3 bases: TGTGCCAGCAGCGTAGTGGAGGAAGAAGCTTTCTTT.

This clonotype was picked up a small number of times. J is TRBJ1-2 and V is TRBV20-1; 8 bases are a match to TRBD1. The CDR3 loop spans 13 amino acids. Looked up from germline, CDR1 is DFQATT and CDR2 is SNEGSKA (reference sequence). J lost 3 bases, V lost 5 bases, and 5 bases had no gene match. The CDR3 reads CSAVDRGYYGYTF. Here the CDR3 DNA reads TGCAGTGCTGTAGACAGGGGCTACTATGGCTACACCTTC.

The rearrangement joins TRBV20-1 to TRBJ2-1; TRBD2 matches 12 bases. CDR3 size: 13 residues. Germline-derived CDR1 and CDR2 are DFQATT and SNEGSKA (reference sequence). Trimming removed 6 bases from V and 13 bases from J; junction bases left unmatched: 10. CDR3 coding DNA: TGCAGTGCCGCGACTAGCGGGGGATTCAATCAGTTCTTC. Amino acids: CSAATSGGFNQFF.

V usage is TRBV20-1 and J usage is TRBJ1-4; D possibly corresponds to TRBD1 (5 bases). The germline V gene has CDR1 DFQATT and CDR2 SNEGSKA (reference sequence). V was pared by 3 bases and J by 5 bases, with 10 bases between. The CDR3 totals 13 residues. For the CDR3, the DNA is TGCAGTGCTAGCTCGGGGGACAATGAAAAACTGTTTTTT. Amino acids: CSASSGDNEKLFF.

Only a few counts were recorded for this clonotype. The chain recombines TRBV3-1 with TRBJ1-1, with D tentatively TRBD1 (6 bases). In germline, CDR1 is LGHDT, CDR2 YNNKEL (reference sequence). V dropped 3 bases and J dropped 3 bases, with 8 bases sitting between them. CDR3 length: 13 amino acids. CDR3: CASSHWTDTEAFF. CDR3 nucleotides: TGTGCCAGCAGCCACTGGACAGACACTGAAGCTTTCTTT.

This clonotype was counted many times. In DNA, the CDR3 is TGCAGTGCTAGAGATGCGGGGGGGCGGGGCAATGAGCAGTTCTTC. Amino acids: CSARDAGGRGNEQFF. This sequence joins TRBV20-1 and TRBJ2-1; TRBD2 matches at 9 bases. V shed 0 bases and J 6 bases; nucleotides not matched to a gene: 6. Germline V gene sequence: CDR1 DFQATT, CDR2 SNEGSKA (reference sequence). The CDR3 has 15 residues.